Below, 19 T cell receptor beta chains from the same sample are listed, as sequenced in a study of sequential checkpoint blockade in melanoma. Sequencing was performed with immunoSEQ multiplex PCR; in TCRdb, only in-frame clones are kept and a portion is missing. The table lists about 4,600 clones, more than 30% of them singletons. Regarding treatment: randomized to nivolumab then ipilimumab (arm A) or the reverse (arm B). Sequences were derived from tumor tissue (inferred from file names), sampled from a patient given nivolumab and ipilimumab in sequence. The source of these receptors is a human donor with melanoma.

For the CDR3, the DNA is TGTGCCAGTACCGAACGGCAGGGATACAATGAGCAGTTCTTC. Encoded protein: CASTERQGYNEQFF. The rearrangement links TRBV19 to TRBJ2-1; possible D gene TRBD1, 5 bases. The germline V and J ends were trimmed by 7 bases and 4 bases, with 14 bases remaining between them. The CDR3 is 14 amino acids. Looked up from germline, CDR1 is LNHDA and CDR2 is SQIVND (reference sequence).

A few counts support this clone. The genes are TRBV11-3 and TRBJ2-7; possibly TRBD1 or TRBD2 for D (5 bases each). The CDR3 covers 14 residues. V shed 7 bases and J shed 10 bases, with 23 bases lying between them. Germline-derived CDR1 and CDR2 are SGHNT and YENEEA. CDR3 nucleotides: TGTGCCAGCAACTCTGCGGGTGGGAGACAGCAACAGTACTTC. Its protein is CASNSAGGRQQQYF.

This sequence joins TRBV18 and TRBJ2-1; 10 bases are shared with TRBD2. Germline V gene sequence: CDR1 KGHSH, CDR2 LQKENI. J gave up 5 bases and V 0 bases, and 7 bases lay outside the gene matches. The CDR3 spans 17 residues. The CDR3 DNA sequence: TGTGCCAGCTCACCACCGGGTAGCGGGGGGAAAAACAATGAGCAGTTCTTC. This sequence encodes CASSPPGSGGKNNEQFF.

This clone has a handful of counts. This chain connects TRBV18 to TRBJ1-5; D remains unclear. V was pared by 2 bases and J by 5 bases, with 10 bases between. Germline CDR1 is KGHSH and CDR2 is LQKENI. CDR3 length: 14 amino acids. CDR3 sequence: CASSPGFGDQPQHF. The CDR3 DNA reads TGTGCCAGCTCACCAGGCTTCGGGGATCAGCCCCAGCATTTT.

This clone was observed a few times. This rearrangement joins TRBV30 to TRBJ2-7; weak D call: TRBD2 (5 bases). Germline V gene lookup returns CDR1 GTSNPN and CDR2 SVGIG (reference sequence). Trimming shortened V by 3 bases and J by 7 bases, and 16 bases separated the two germline ends. This CDR3 is 13 amino acids long. CDR3 DNA: TGTGCCTGGAGAGGAGGCGCGGGTAAGGAGCAGTACTTC. Protein: CAWRGGAGKEQYF.

This clone was seen more than once but under ten times. This sequence joins TRBV28 and TRBJ2-6, with D possibly matching TRBD2 (5 bases). CDR3 length: 17 amino acids. Trimming removed 3 bases from V and 2 bases from J, with 14 bases in between. The germline gives CDR1 MDHEN, CDR2 SYDVKM. The CDR3 reads CASSFYGRGTGANVLTF. The CDR3 region has the DNA TGTGCCAGCAGTTTCTATGGACGGGGAACTGGGGCCAACGTCCTGACTTTC.

The CDR3 DNA sequence: TGTGCCAGCAGTGCTACTAACTATGGCTACACCTTC. It codes for CASSATNYGYTF. The chain combines TRBV28 with TRBJ1-2; D call uncertain. The CDR3 has 12 amino acids. In germline, CDR1 is MDHEN, CDR2 SYDVKM. V shed 5 bases and J shed 0 bases, with 4 bases lying between them.

The sample holds many counts of this clone. The chain has TRBV1 and TRBJ1-6. TRBV1 is termed a pseudogene. The CDR3 totals 18 residues. The CDR3 nucleotides are TGCACCAGCAGGGGTCGTTTTTTTCTTAGCTCCTATAATTCACCCCTCCACTTT. Encoded protein: CTSRGRFFLSSYNSPLHF.

This chain joins TRBV6-8 and TRBJ1-1; D is unclear. The germline CDR1 and CDR2 sequences are MNHGY and SAAAGT. There are 13 residues in the CDR3. V lost 2 bases and J lost 2, with 6 bases in between. CDR3 loop: CASSYVSNTEAFF. In DNA, the CDR3 is TGTGCCAGCAGTTACGTAAGTAACACTGAAGCTTTCTTT.

This clone was observed a handful of times. The V and J genes are TRBV6-8 and TRBJ2-2, with D unclear. The CDR3 runs to 14 residues. In germline, CDR1 is MNHGY, CDR2 SAAAGT. Trimming removed 1 base at V and 3 bases at J, with 6 bases between. This chain's CDR3 is CASSYYTYTGELFF. The CDR3 DNA sequence: TGTGCCAGCAGTTACTACACCTACACCGGGGAGCTGTTTTTT.

The table lists this clone with a few counts. The chain is built from TRBV6-8 and TRBJ2-5, with TRBD2 identical over 7 bases. The V segment lost 0 bases and the J segment 2 bases; nucleotides outside the gene matches: 6. Germline values: CDR1 MNHGY, CDR2 SAAAGT. This CDR3 has 16 residues. The CDR3 loop reads CASSYSGWGGQETQYF. CDR3 nucleotide sequence: TGTGCCAGCAGTTACTCGGGTTGGGGGGGGCAAGAGACCCAGTACTTC.

The chain carries TRBV6-8 and TRBJ1-2; 10 bases are a match to TRBD1. CDR3 length equals 14 residues. Unmatched junction bases numbered 6, after V lost 6 bases and J lost 5 bases. From germline, CDR1 is MNHGY and CDR2 SAAAGT. DNA for the CDR3: TGTGCCAGCAGAGACGACAGGGGGCAATATGGCTACACCTTC. Translating gives CASRDDRGQYGYTF.

This clone has more than one count but fewer than ten. The genes are TRBV6-8 and TRBJ1-1; D remains ambiguous. The germline CDR1 and CDR2 sequences are MNHGY and SAAAGT. The CDR3 is made up of 14 amino acids. V was pared by 5 bases and J by 3 bases, with 13 bases between. The CDR3 region has the DNA TGTGCCAGCAGTAACTTCTCCCCGGACACTGAAGCTTTCTTT. This encodes CASSNFSPDTEAFF.

The chain combines TRBV18 with TRBJ1-3; D gene uncertain. Germline V CDR1 and CDR2: KGHSH, LQKENI. V shed 3 bases and J shed 0 bases, with 6 bases lying between them. The CDR3 contains 14 residues. CDR3 nucleotide sequence: TGTGCCAGCTCACCCACAGACTCTGGAAACACCATATATTTT. Translation gives CASSPTDSGNTIYF.

V and J are TRBV28 and TRBJ2-3; 12 bases match TRBD2. This CDR3 has 17 amino acids. V lost 2 bases to trimming and J lost 4 bases; unmatched junction nucleotides: 7. Germline CDR1 is MDHEN and CDR2 is SYDVKM. The CDR3 DNA is TGTGCCAGCAGTTTACTAGCGGGAGGGCCCGGTTCAGATACGCAGTATTTT. It encodes CASSLLAGGPGSDTQYF. The variable domain in full, completed from reference TRBV28 and TRBJ2-3, reads DVKVTQSSRYLVKRTGEKVFLECVQDMDHENMFWYRQDPGLGLRLIYFSYDVKMKEKGDIPEGYSVSREKKERFSLILESASTNQTSMYLCASSLLAGGPGSDTQYFGPGTRLTVL.

This clone has just a few counts. The chain couples TRBV6-8 to TRBJ1-1, with D unresolved. The CDR3 totals 12 residues. Germline CDR1 is MNHGY and CDR2 is SAAAGT. V was trimmed by 5 bases and J by 7 bases, leaving 11 bases between them. CDR3 sequence (DNA): TGTGCCAGCAGTGTACTGCGGGATGAAGCTTTCTTT. Protein: CASSVLRDEAFF.

The CDR3 sequence is CAIKTSGGIYEQYF. The CDR3 coding sequence is TGTGCCATCAAAACTAGCGGGGGGATTTACGAGCAGTACTTC. The genes are TRBV6-8 and TRBJ2-7; TRBD2 matches at 12 bases. CDR3 length equals 14 residues. Germline V gives CDR1 MNHGY, CDR2 SAAAGT. Trimming at V came to 10 bases and at J to 4 bases, leaving 8 bases not matched to a gene.

This chain connects TRBV15 to TRBJ2-1, with unresolved D. Per the germline V gene, CDR1 is LNHNV and CDR2 is YYDKDF (reference sequence). The CDR3 extends over 15 amino acids. V gave up 1 base and J gave up 8 bases, with 15 bases separating them. The CDR3 sequence is CATSRGGTTADEQFF. The CDR3 coding sequence is TGTGCCACCAGCAGAGGAGGTACTACTGCGGATGAGCAGTTCTTC.

The table lists this clone with a few counts. The CDR3 loop reads CATSRDLDSYNEQFF. DNA for the CDR3: TGTGCCACCAGCAGAGATCTTGACAGTTACAATGAGCAGTTCTTC. The gene calls are TRBV15 and TRBJ2-1, with D tentatively TRBD1 (5 bases). The CDR3 is made up of 15 amino acids. Trimming removed 0 bases at V and 4 bases at J, with 10 bases between. Per the germline V gene, CDR1 is LNHNV and CDR2 is YYDKDF (reference sequence).